This T cell receptor beta chain was identified in a study of control samples from healthy donors and cancer patients. The repertoire was sequenced with immunoSEQ multiplex PCR; TCRdb's copy has only in-frame clones and lacks some. The data hold roughly 99,000 clones, with around 82% observed a single time. Germline-derived CDR1 and CDR2 are SNHLY and FYNNEI. Unmatched junction bases numbered 1, after V lost 5 bases and J lost 1 base. This CDR3 is built from 13 residues. V and J are TRBV2 and TRBJ1-1; 7 positions agree with TRBD1. The clonotype comes from a man aged 55 to 70 in good health. Sequenced input: blood. The CDR3 DNA reads as TGTGCCAGCAGTAGGGACAGGAACACTGAAGCTTTCTTT. It is translated as CASSRDRNTEAFF.